A selection of T cell receptor beta chains follows, all from one sample in a study of identifying expanded T cells in peripheral blood. Generated by immunoSEQ multiplex PCR, the TCRdb table keeps only in-frame clones and is missing some. The table records some 72,000 clones, around 90% of them present only once. Material for sequencing was blood. Receptors originate from a person aged 18 to 75 in good health. Both conserved end residues are part of each CDR3. Each record gives: CDR3 protein, CDR3 DNA, D gene, clone size, J gene, V gene. A D gene is named only where the DNA matches it firmly. A clone size is listed for some rows: how often the clone was seen (once, few, many), or a class if it is expanded.

CDR3 protein: CASSSPSGRASETQYF
CDR3 DNA: TGTGCCAGCAGTTCCCCTAGCGGGAGGGCCTCAGAGACCCAGTACTTC
D gene: TRBD2
clone size: -
J gene: TRBJ2-5
V gene: TRBV6-5

CDR3 protein: CASSLEVAGLRETQYF
CDR3 DNA: TGTGCCAGCAGCTTGGAGGTAGCGGGGCTACGAGAGACCCAGTACTTC
D gene: TRBD2
clone size: -
J gene: TRBJ2-5
V gene: TRBV5-4

CDR3 protein: CASSLVEELFF
CDR3 DNA: TGTGCCAGCAGCTTAGTGGAGGAGCTGTTTTTT
D gene: -
clone size: -
J gene: TRBJ2-2
V gene: TRBV7-2

CDR3 protein: CASSSGQQAGYTF
CDR3 DNA: TGTGCCAGCAGCAGTGGACAGCAAGCGGGCTACACCTTC
D gene: -
clone size: -
J gene: TRBJ1-2
V gene: TRBV11-2

CDR3 protein: CASSQESGRRGTDTEAFF
CDR3 DNA: TGCGCCAGCAGCCAAGAGTCAGGGCGGCGGGGGACGGACACTGAAGCTTTCTTT
D gene: -
clone size: -
J gene: TRBJ1-1
V gene: TRBV4-1

CDR3 protein: CASSPQGGETEAFF
CDR3 DNA: TGTGCCAGCAGCCCCCAGGGGGGGGAGACTGAAGCTTTCTTT
D gene: TRBD1
clone size: -
J gene: TRBJ1-1
V gene: TRBV9

CDR3 protein: CASRQQGANTEAFF
CDR3 DNA: TGTGCCAGCAGACAACAGGGGGCGAACACTGAAGCTTTCTTT
D gene: TRBD1
clone size: few
J gene: TRBJ1-1
V gene: TRBV6-5

CDR3 protein: CASSLGTGWDSGNTIYF
CDR3 DNA: TGTGCCAGCAGCTTGGGGACAGGGTGGGACTCTGGAAACACCATATATTTT
D gene: TRBD1
clone size: -
J gene: TRBJ1-3
V gene: TRBV11-2

CDR3 protein: CASSQVAGTGAIYGYTF
CDR3 DNA: TGCGCCAGCAGCCAAGTGGCAGGGACAGGGGCTATCTATGGCTACACCTTC
D gene: TRBD1
clone size: -
J gene: TRBJ1-2
V gene: TRBV4-1

CDR3 protein: CASSQRNSPLHF
CDR3 DNA: TGTGCCAGTAGTCAAAGAAATTCACCCCTCCACTTT
D gene: -
clone size: -
J gene: TRBJ1-6
V gene: TRBV19

CDR3 protein: CASSSSRGGGKETQYF
CDR3 DNA: TGTGCCAGCAGCTCCTCCCGTGGCGGGGGGAAAGAGACCCAGTACTTC
D gene: TRBD2
clone size: -
J gene: TRBJ2-5
V gene: TRBV5-4

CDR3 protein: CASSRPGDHTDTQYF
CDR3 DNA: TGCGCCAGCAGCCGCCCCGGAGACCACACAGATACGCAGTATTTT
D gene: -
clone size: -
J gene: TRBJ2-3
V gene: TRBV4-1

CDR3 protein: CASGRTATNTGELFF
CDR3 DNA: TGTGCCAGCGGAAGGACTGCTACGAACACCGGGGAGCTGTTTTTT
D gene: -
clone size: -
J gene: TRBJ2-2
V gene: TRBV9

CDR3 protein: CASSSRSGGGAVGEQYF
CDR3 DNA: TGTGCCAGCAGCTCCAGATCAGGCGGGGGGGCCGTAGGCGAGCAGTACTTC
D gene: TRBD2
clone size: -
J gene: TRBJ2-7
V gene: TRBV9

CDR3 protein: CASSPRQGRGTDTQYF
CDR3 DNA: TGTGCCAGCAGTCCGAGACAGGGGCGAGGCACAGATACGCAGTATTTT
D gene: TRBD1
clone size: -
J gene: TRBJ2-3
V gene: TRBV28

CDR3 protein: CASSLAPANEKLFF
CDR3 DNA: TGTGCCAGCAGCTTGGCCCCCGCGAATGAAAAACTGTTTTTT
D gene: -
clone size: -
J gene: TRBJ1-4
V gene: TRBV5-5

CDR3 protein: CASSLGSGASYEQYF
CDR3 DNA: TGTGCCAGCAGCTTAGGGTCGGGGGCCTCCTACGAGCAGTACTTC
D gene: -
clone size: -
J gene: TRBJ2-7
V gene: TRBV7-2

CDR3 protein: CASTLAGAYNEQFF
CDR3 DNA: TGTGCCAGCACTCTAGCGGGAGCCTACAATGAGCAGTTCTTC
D gene: TRBD2
clone size: -
J gene: TRBJ2-1
V gene: TRBV2

CDR3 protein: CASSFVGEADTQYF
CDR3 DNA: TGTGCCAGCAGCTTTGTTGGTGAAGCAGATACGCAGTATTTT
D gene: -
clone size: -
J gene: TRBJ2-3
V gene: TRBV5-6

CDR3 protein: CASSELRGEQFF
CDR3 DNA: TGTGCCAGCAGTGAGTTGAGGGGTGAGCAGTTCTTC
D gene: -
clone size: -
J gene: TRBJ2-1
V gene: TRBV2

CDR3 protein: CSRSNTDTQYF
CDR3 DNA: TGCAGCCGGTCAAACACAGATACGCAGTATTTT
D gene: -
clone size: -
J gene: TRBJ2-3
V gene: TRBV20-1

CDR3 protein: CASSLRLEDEQFF
CDR3 DNA: TGCGCCAGCAGCTTGAGACTGGAGGATGAGCAGTTCTTC
D gene: -
clone size: -
J gene: TRBJ2-1
V gene: TRBV5-1

CDR3 protein: CASSLRLAGGPRDIQYF
CDR3 DNA: TGTGCCAGCAGTTTACGACTAGCGGGAGGGCCTAGGGACATTCAGTACTTC
D gene: TRBD2
clone size: once
J gene: TRBJ2-4
V gene: TRBV27

CDR3 protein: CASSLGGGSNTGELFF
CDR3 DNA: TGTGCCAGCAGCTTGGGAGGAGGCTCTAACACCGGGGAGCTGTTTTTT
D gene: -
clone size: -
J gene: TRBJ2-2
V gene: TRBV11-3

CDR3 protein: CASSRDGTNTGELFF
CDR3 DNA: TGTGCCAGCAGCCGGGACGGAACGAACACCGGGGAGCTGTTTTTT
D gene: -
clone size: once
J gene: TRBJ2-2
V gene: TRBV9

CDR3 protein: CASSLGSQSSYEQYF
CDR3 DNA: TGTGCCAGCAGCCTCGGGTCTCAAAGCTCCTACGAGCAGTACTTC
D gene: -
clone size: -
J gene: TRBJ2-7
V gene: TRBV5-4

CDR3 protein: CSVEDLHPTGIIGNTIYF
CDR3 DNA: TGCAGCGTTGAAGACCTCCATCCGACAGGGATAATCGGAAACACCATATATTTT
D gene: TRBD1
clone size: -
J gene: TRBJ1-3
V gene: TRBV29-1

CDR3 protein: CASSSTSGTTYEQYF
CDR3 DNA: TGTGCCAGCAGTTCGACTAGCGGGACAACCTACGAGCAGTACTTC
D gene: TRBD2
clone size: -
J gene: TRBJ2-7
V gene: TRBV7-8

CDR3 protein: CASSQDLATDTQYF
CDR3 DNA: TGCGCCAGCAGCCAAGATCTTGCGACAGATACGCAGTATTTT
D gene: -
clone size: -
J gene: TRBJ2-3
V gene: TRBV4-3

CDR3 protein: CASRNSGTGGSDTQYF
CDR3 DNA: TGCGCCAGCAGAAACTCCGGGACAGGGGGGTCAGATACGCAGTATTTT
D gene: TRBD1
clone size: -
J gene: TRBJ2-3
V gene: TRBV5-1

CDR3 protein: CASSPSGQLQETQYF
CDR3 DNA: TGTGCCAGCAGCCCCTCCGGACAGCTCCAAGAGACCCAGTACTTC
D gene: -
clone size: -
J gene: TRBJ2-5
V gene: TRBV5-4